Given below is one T cell receptor beta chain in context. Its cognate antigen has yet to be identified. No base quality values were provided; no much bigger clone lies one nucleotide off. The CDR3 spans 15 residues, from the cysteine through the phenylalanine. Of all the DNA, just the CDR3 is kept, 45 bases in frame from base 1. V and J are trimmed by 5 bases and 0 bases, and the gene matches miss 6 bases of the junction. Based on the germline V gene (reference sequence), the CDR1 and CDR2 sequences are SEHNR and FQNEAQ. Sequencing relied on an Illumina NovaSeq 6000. TCRalpha and TCRbeta cDNA libraries were built by 5'RACE with constant-segment primers, adding sample barcodes and unique molecular identifiers. RNA was extracted from every sample with Trizol reagent. Library amplification was performed in two PCR steps, and a second sample barcode and Illumina TruSeq adapters were introduced in the second step. Sequencing of libraries was performed on an Illumina NovaSeq with 2 x 150 bp paired-end reads. The study's own analysis went as follows. The reads were demultiplexed and collapsed into UMI-guided consensus sequences using migec v1.2.7. Using mixcr v2.1.11, the UMI consensuses were aligned to TRA and TRB V and J templates and assembled into clonotypes. A clonotype was counted as expanded or contracted only if both edgeR and NoisET called the change significant, with noise models trained on biological replicates. For edgeR calls, a false discovery rate-adjusted p below 0.01 and a log2 fold-change threshold of 1 were applied. As an exploratory analysis of dynamics, max-normalized trajectories of the 1000 most abundant clonotypes were examined by PCA with hierarchical clustering. Separately sequenced CD4+ and CD8+ repertoires were used to assign the CD4 or CD8 phenotype of responding clones. TCRdb took the public reads, trimmed them with fastp at Q25, ran MiXCR for clone calling and kept in-frame beta chains. CDR3 protein duplicates are merged, each entry listing the most common genes and DNA. The V and J calls follow TCRdb's processing rather than the paper's. The sample table shows about 210,000 distinct CDR3 sequences, and 27% are seen once. Together, the top ten hold about 10% of the sample.

The entry originates in a study of T-cell memory formation after mild COVID-19 (dated by TCRdb to 2020 to 2023). A note on the overall study: Most TCR sequence clusters were specific to one of the two donors. In a couple of donors, T-cell clones that expanded and contracted after mild COVID-19 were tracked by sequencing TCRalpha and TCRbeta repertoires over time. The cohort was made up of two young adult volunteers, one female and one male, who were previously healthy. Study-level results and caveats: Some responding clones were detected in pre-infection memory, suggesting pre-existing cross-reactive memory T cells joined the SARS-CoV-2 response. SARS-CoV-2 specificity of the second-wave clones peaking on day 37 was not confirmed. Contracting CD4+ clones were found mainly in CM and EM memory subsets, while CD8+ clones were enriched in EMRA. Clones that contracted from day 15 to 85 showed balanced CD4/CD8 phenotypes, whereas a second wave of clones that expanded from day 15 to 37 leaned towards CD4+. The study included only a couple of mild cases, and larger cohorts that include severe cases with pre-infection samples were judged to be necessary.

Ficoll-Paque density gradient centrifugation was the method used to isolate PBMCs. Sequencing was done on a sample of PBMCs or a T cell subset sorted from them (not recorded which). The sequence came from an adult woman who had mild COVID-19 (a few samples of this study predate the infection). The sample titles of this study are shuffled in the database, so cell type and time point are left out; the donor was told from shared clones. Rearrangement joined TRBV7-9 to TRBJ2-7; a stretch of 8 junction bases matches TRBD2. The nucleotides are TGTGCCAGCAGCGCGGGACTAGGGAGCTCCTACGAGCAGTACTTC. Translated, it gives CASSAGLGSSYEQYF.